What follows describes a single TCR beta chain. Its antigen is still unknown. The assay was immunoSEQ multiplex PCR, and TCRdb's table has in-frame clones only and misses some. The sample includes 200,000 to 300,000 clones, 87% seen only once; the top ten take approximately 12%. V gave up 2 bases and J gave up 10 bases; unmatched junction bases: 2. CDR3 size: 11 residues. Germline V gene sequence: CDR1 DFQATT, CDR2 SNEGSKA (reference sequence). The entry originates in a study of cytomegalovirus exposure and HLA in healthy donors. Study findings and constraints: 150 to 200 TCR beta chains were listed as cytomegalovirus-associated. High sensitivity and specificity were reportedly achieved when the classifier diagnosed cytomegalovirus status. Within the approximately 130 validation repertoires, first-cohort TCR clusters tended to co-occur, according to a later analysis.

The sequencing input was PBMCs. This clonotype originated in a man younger than 35 in good health and CMV-seropositive. The chain is built from TRBV20-1 and TRBJ2-1, with 7 bases aligning to TRBD2. CDR3 coding DNA: TGCAGTGCTAGAACTAGCGAAGAGCAGTTCTTC. This gives the protein CSARTSEEQFF.